Listed below are T cell receptor beta chains from one sample, sequenced in a study of T-cell memory formation after mild COVID-19. TCRdb analysed the 5' RACE reads with MiXCR anew, one entry per CDR3 protein. The data contain about 270,000 distinct CDR3 sequences, about a sixth of them singletons. The sequencing input was PBMCs or a T cell subset sorted from them (not recorded which). The receptors stem from a young man who had mild COVID-19 (a few samples of this study predate the infection). Cell type and time point are not known. Both conserved end residues are part of each CDR3. Each record gives: D gene, clone size, V gene, J gene, CDR3 protein, CDR3 DNA. The D gene is left open where the match is weak. Part of the rows lack a size; the others show once, few, many or a class for expanded clones.

>-|few|TRBV7-2|TRBJ2-3
CASSHIGGYSTDTQYF
TGTGCCAGCAGCCACATCGGGGGATACAGCACAGATACGCAGTATTTT
>TRBD2|-|TRBV24-1|TRBJ2-1
CATSVSAARGDEQFF
TGTGCCACCAGTGTCTCGGCCGCGCGGGGGGATGAGCAGTTCTTC
>TRBD1|-|TRBV28|TRBJ1-1
CATLGGRGRREAFF
TGTGCCACCCTGGGGGGGAGGGGGCGACGTGAAGCTTTCTTT
>-|few|TRBV5-1|TRBJ2-7
CASTSAGRDGFYEQYF
TGCGCCAGCACCTCTGCGGGGCGGGACGGCTTCTACGAGCAGTACTTC
>-|-|TRBV5-1|TRBJ1-5
CASSLDTSGQPQHF
TGCGCCAGCAGCTTGGACACCTCAGGTCAGCCCCAGCATTTT
>-|few|TRBV10-3|TRBJ1-5
CAIRAAPDGPQHF
TGTGCCATCAGAGCTGCTCCCGATGGGCCCCAGCATTTT
>TRBD2|few|TRBV20-1|TRBJ2-1
CSATPGLASVNEQFF
TGCAGTGCTACCCCGGGACTAGCCTCCGTGAATGAGCAGTTCTTC
>-|-|TRBV12-3/TRBV12-4|TRBJ2-3
CASSLSTQYF
TGTGCCAGCAGTTTGTCTACGCAGTATTTT
>TRBD1|few|TRBV29-1|TRBJ2-7
CSVPQGTEQYF
TGCAGCGTCCCACAGGGGACCGAGCAGTACTTC
>-|-|TRBV2|TRBJ1-6
CASSSYRASSYNSPLHF
TGTGCCAGCAGTTCCTACAGGGCAAGCTCCTATAATTCACCCCTCCACTTT
>TRBD2|many|TRBV9|TRBJ2-3
CASSVMRGGADTQYF
TGTGCCAGCAGCGTAATGCGGGGGGGCGCGGATACGCAGTATTTT
>-|-|TRBV6-2/TRBV6-3|TRBJ1-2
CASSWTNYGYTF
TGTGCCAGCAGTTGGACAAACTATGGCTACACCTTC
>-|-|TRBV4-3|TRBJ2-7
CASSQVATAGSYEQYF
TGCGCCAGCAGCCAAGTAGCGACCGCGGGCTCCTACGAGCAGTACTTC
>-|few|TRBV6-5|TRBJ2-7
CASSYSAGNSYEQYF
TGTGCCAGCAGTTACTCGGCAGGGAACTCCTACGAGCAGTACTTC
>-|few|TRBV12-3/TRBV12-4|TRBJ2-3
CASSLAQSSTDTQYF
TGTGCCAGCAGTTTAGCACAGTCTAGCACAGATACGCAGTATTTT
>-|-|TRBV6-5|TRBJ2-6
CATNRLGGSGANVLTF
TGTGCCACTAACCGTCTCGGAGGGTCTGGGGCCAACGTCCTGACTTTC
>TRBD1|-|TRBV7-9|TRBJ2-3
CASSLRDRATDTQYF
TGTGCCAGCAGCCTAAGGGACAGGGCGACAGATACGCAGTATTTT
>-|few|TRBV7-9|TRBJ2-1
CASSLVQGAYNEQFF
TGTGCCAGCAGTCTTGTACAGGGAGCCTACAATGAGCAGTTCTTC
>-|few|TRBV6-1|TRBJ1-2
CASSEGWEANGYTF
TGTGCCAGCAGTGAGGGTTGGGAAGCGAATGGCTACACCTTC
>-|-|TRBV6-2/TRBV6-3|TRBJ1-2
CASSYLRNYGYTF
TGTGCCAGCAGTTACCTACGGAACTATGGCTACACCTTC
>TRBD1|few|TRBV12-3/TRBV12-4|TRBJ1-2
CASSRPGTGNYGYTF
TGTGCCAGCAGCCGCCCCGGGACAGGGAACTATGGCTACACCTTC